This T cell receptor (beta chain) comes out of a study of T cells in women clearing cervical HPV infection. The protocol was immunoSEQ multiplex PCR, while the TCRdb copy is restricted to in-frame clones and leaves out a portion. The sample has 25,000 to 30,000 clones; the top ten hold 3.5% to 4.5%. With respect to this clone: The read terminates 3 residues ahead of where the CDR3 ends, so the germline J gene completes it.

Germline V CDR1 and CDR2: SGHTA, FQGNSA. There are 14 residues in the CDR3. The sequence came from a woman between 18 and 75 years old with a cervical HPV16 infection that either progressed to CIN3+ or cleared (not recorded which). The chain joins TRBV7-2 to TRBJ1-2, with 8 bases aligning to TRBD1. Material for sequencing was blood buffy coat. The part of the CDR3 DNA that was read is TGTGCCAGCAGCCCCCCCACAGGGGGGAGCGGC. Translated, it gives CASSPPTGGSG. The full CDR3 protein reads CASSPPTGGSGYTF.